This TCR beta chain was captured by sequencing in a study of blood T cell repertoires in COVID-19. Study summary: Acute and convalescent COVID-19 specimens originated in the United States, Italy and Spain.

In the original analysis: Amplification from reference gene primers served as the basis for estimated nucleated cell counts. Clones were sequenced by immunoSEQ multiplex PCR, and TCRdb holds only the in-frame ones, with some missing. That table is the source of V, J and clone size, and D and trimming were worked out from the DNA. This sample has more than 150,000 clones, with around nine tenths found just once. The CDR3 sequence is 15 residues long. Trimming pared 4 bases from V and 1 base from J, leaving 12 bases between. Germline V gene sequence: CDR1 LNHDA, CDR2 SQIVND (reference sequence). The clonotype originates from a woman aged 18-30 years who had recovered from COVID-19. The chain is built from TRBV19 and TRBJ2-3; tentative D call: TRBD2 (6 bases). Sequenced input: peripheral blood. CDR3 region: CASSTSGGGTDTQYF. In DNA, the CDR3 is TGTGCCAGTAGTACCTCCGGCGGGGGCACAGATACGCAGTATTTT.